This T cell receptor beta chain was sequenced in a study of OX40 agonist ivuxolimab in advanced cancers. TCRdb's table, derived via immunoSEQ multiplex PCR, lists solely in-frame clones and lacks some. Of 25,000 to 30,000 clones listed, around four fifths were seen once; the top ten hold 8.5% to 14%. By share of the sample, this clone is large. This clonotype originated in an adult with an advanced solid tumor such as melanoma, head and neck, liver or kidney cancer. The input for sequencing was CD4+ or CD8+ T cells sorted from blood, taken in a trial of the OX40 agonist ivuxolimab.

CDR3 amino acids: CASSLAIRADAEAFF. DNA of the CDR3: TGTGCCAGCAGCTTAGCGATCAGGGCTGACGCTGAAGCTTTCTTT. This chain joins TRBV7-8 and TRBJ1-1; D possibly corresponds to TRBD1 (5 bases). This CDR3 has 15 residues. Per the germline V gene, CDR1 is SGHVS and CDR2 is FQNEAQ. Trimming stripped 0 bases from V and 6 bases from J, with 14 bases between.